This TCR beta chain appears in the sequencing data of a study of graft-versus-host responses after intestinal transplantation. For the study at large: Grafts were multivisceral, liver-intestinal, or isolated intestinal. Every recipient had anti-thymocyte globulin induction and approximately 3 years of tacrolimus plus steroids. General study points: GvH clonotypes were identified within recipient marrow, with a subset emerging first in ileum or blood.

The CDR3 consists of 18 residues. J lost 4 bases, V lost 5 bases, and 16 bases had no gene match. Germline CDR1 reads SGHVS; CDR2 reads FQNEAQ. This clone was detected once. Its antigen is undetermined. Sequencing was performed with immunoSEQ multiplex PCR; in TCRdb, only in-frame clones are kept and a portion is missing. Found here are about 70,000 clones, about 94% of them singletons; the top ten hold around 0.5%. The TCR originated in a human donor who received an intestinal transplant. The chain employs TRBV7-8 and TRBJ2-1, with 8 nucleotides matching TRBD1. The sample here was unstimulated CD8+ T cells sorted from spleen or lymph node cells, taken before intestinal transplant. CDR3 nucleotides: TGTGCCAGCAGCACTCGGACAGGGAGTGTACCCGTATACAATGAGCAGTTCTTC. This gives the protein CASSTRTGSVPVYNEQFF. The variable domain in full, with the rest retrieved from reference TRBV7-8 and TRBJ2-1, is GAGVSQSPRYKVAKRGQDVALRCDPISGHVSLFWYQQALGQGPEFLTYFQNEAQLDKSGLPSDRFFAERPEGSVSTLKIQRTQQEDSAVYLCASSTRTGSVPVYNEQFFGPGTRLTVL.